Below are 28 T cell receptor beta chains sequenced from a single sample in a study of Graves' ophthalmopathy and Graves' hyperthyroidism. Amplifying from RNA transcripts, the study obtained TCR beta CDR3 regions. Scientists carried out first-round RT-PCR using HTBI primers and then a second-round multiplex PCR. One entry per CDR3 protein, called by TCRdb with MiXCR from the multiplex PCR reads. The sample has about 480,000 distinct CDR3 sequences, about 15% seen once; the top ten hold approximately 9.8%. The sequencing sample was made of blood. These receptors all stem from a woman aged 25 to 39 with Graves' ophthalmopathy.

This clonotype was counted at least ten times. V gene TRBV12-5 combines with J gene TRBJ1-2; 10 positions agree with TRBD1. CDR3 length: 18 residues. In germline, CDR1 is LGHNT, CDR2 FRNRAP. After removal of 4 bases from V and 0 bases from J, the junction contained 11 bases not matched to a gene. CDR3 amino acids: CASGWIPGTGATNYGYTF. The CDR3 DNA reads TGTGCTAGTGGTTGGATACCCGGGACAGGGGCGACTAACTATGGCTACACCTTC.

This clonotype was recorded at least ten times. This chain uses TRBV6-4 with TRBJ1-2, with a possible D match to TRBD1 (5 bases). The germline CDR1 and CDR2 sequences are MRHNA and SNTAGT. The CDR3 totals 14 residues. V was cut by 5 bases and J by 6 bases, with 16 bases left in between. The CDR3 region is CASSRGKDLDGYTF. The CDR3 DNA is TGTGCCAGCAGTCGGGGCAAGGATTTGGATGGCTACACCTTC.

Ten or more counts support this clonotype. The V gene is TRBV3-1, the J gene TRBJ1-5, with 7 bases fitting TRBD1. The ends lost 4 bases at V and 6 bases at J; junction bases unmatched: 6. Germline lookup yields CDR1 LGHDT and CDR2 YNNKEL (reference sequence). The CDR3 length is 14 residues. CDR3 nucleotide sequence: TGTGCCAGCAGCCCGGGGACAGTGGGTCAGCCCCAGCATTTT. It encodes CASSPGTVGQPQHF.

This clonotype was picked up many times. This chain connects TRBV6-2 or TRBV6-3 to TRBJ2-2, with TRBD1 identical over 7 bases. V shed 0 bases, J shed 3 bases, and the junction held 1 base outside the gene matches. Per germline, CDR1 MNHEY and CDR2 SVGEGT. This CDR3 region has 15 residues. The CDR3 sequence: CASSYSGGDTGELFF. The CDR3 DNA follows: TGTGCCAGCAGTTACTCAGGGGGCGACACCGGGGAGCTGTTTTTT.

This clonotype was seen many times. V and J are TRBV6-5 and TRBJ2-2, with 9 positions matching TRBD1. The germline CDR1 and CDR2 sequences are MNHEY and SVGAGI. The CDR3 is 16 amino acids. After removal of 0 bases from V and 2 bases from J, the junction contained 1 base not matched to a gene. The CDR3 spells CASSYSDRGNTGELFF. The CDR3 DNA sequence: TGTGCCAGCAGTTACTCGGACAGGGGAAACACCGGGGAGCTGTTTTTT.

This rearrangement joins TRBV4-2 to TRBJ1-2, with D hard to call. The V end was cut by 0 bases, the J end by 9 bases, with 8 bases between. CDR1 LGHNA and CDR2 YNFKEQ come from the germline V gene. CDR3 length: 12 residues. Here the CDR3 reads CASSQDIESYTF. The CDR3 bases are TGTGCCAGCAGCCAAGATATCGAGAGCTACACCTTC.

This clonotype occurred many times. V and J are TRBV28 and TRBJ1-1; perhaps TRBD1 as D (6 bases). Trimming left V 1 base short and J 6 bases short, with 18 bases between. This CDR3 contains 16 residues. Germline CDR1 is MDHEN and CDR2 is SYDVKM. CDR3 region: CASSLSRWGRKAEAFF. The CDR3 region has the DNA TGTGCCAGCAGTTTATCTAGGTGGGGGCGTAAGGCTGAAGCTTTCTTT.

V usage is TRBV19 and J usage is TRBJ1-1, with 12 bases fitting TRBD1. Looked up from germline, CDR1 is LNHDA and CDR2 is SQIVND (reference sequence). Germline trimming cut 5 bases from V and 4 bases from J; bases unmatched to any gene: 8. There are 16 residues in the CDR3. The CDR3 region is CASSWGQGAVGTEAFF. Here the CDR3 DNA reads TGTGCCAGTAGTTGGGGACAGGGGGCGGTTGGCACTGAAGCTTTCTTT.

This clonotype came up many times. A junction end diverges from the germline sequence, so it may reflect a read error. The rearrangement joins TRBV6-1 to TRBJ2-5; tentatively, D is TRBD2 (5 bases). Germline V gene sequence: CDR1 MNHNS, CDR2 SASEGT. CDR3 length: 14 amino acids. The CDR3 spells CASREEGIRETQYF. The CDR3 DNA is TGTGCCAGCAGGGAAGAGGGAATTCGAGAGACCCAGTACTTC.

In this sample, this clonotype turned up a few times. This chain uses TRBV14 with TRBJ2-7, with 7 bases that match TRBD2. Trimming took 1 base from V and 6 from J; bases not matched to a gene: 12. This CDR3 spans 16 amino acids. Germline V gene sequence: CDR1 SGHDN, CDR2 FVKESK. The CDR3 bases are TGTGCCAGCAGCCAAGGGGTGACTAGCTACAGGTCCGAGCAGTACTTC. Its protein is CASSQGVTSYRSEQYF.

This clonotype came up many times. This chain connects TRBV6-1 to TRBJ1-5; D gene uncertain. V was clipped by 3 bases and J by 2 bases, with 11 bases between them. CDR1 MNHNS and CDR2 SASEGT come from the germline V gene. The CDR3 is 15 residues long. In nucleotides, the CDR3 is TGTGCCAGCAGTGATCACCCGGGCCGCAATCAGCCCCAGCATTTT. Amino acid sequence: CASSDHPGRNQPQHF.

This clonotype was picked up many times. The rearrangement uses TRBV6-2 or TRBV6-3 and TRBJ1-1; no firm D call. CDR1 MNHEY and CDR2 SVGEGT come from the germline V gene. Trimming left V 4 bases short and J 11 bases short, with 17 bases between. The CDR3 is made up of 13 amino acids. CDR3 amino acids: CASSSTGDLGAFF. The CDR3, as DNA: TGTGCCAGCAGTTCAACCGGGGATTTGGGGGCTTTCTTT.

Many counts were recorded for this clonotype. This chain uses TRBV6-1 with TRBJ2-7; TRBD1 is a possible D gene (5 bases). The CDR3 runs 15 residues. The V gene's germline CDR1 is MNHNS and CDR2 SASEGT. Trimming pared 3 bases from V and 0 bases from J, leaving 12 bases between. For the CDR3, the DNA is TGTGCCAGCAGTGACAGGGCCGGTAGCTCCTACGAGCAGTACTTC. This encodes CASSDRAGSSYEQYF.

This clonotype was observed many times. The rearrangement joins TRBV7-2 to TRBJ2-7; tentative D call: TRBD1 (5 bases). Trimming removed 5 bases at V and 5 bases at J, with 16 bases between. There are 14 residues in the CDR3. CDR1 is SGHTA and CDR2 is FQGNSA in the germline V gene. The CDR3 spells CASSTEWTNHEQYF. CDR3 in DNA: TGTGCCAGCAGCACAGAATGGACAAACCACGAGCAGTACTTC.

This clonotype was picked up a small number of times. Given a much more abundant clone one base away, this may be a read error. V usage is TRBV2 and J usage is TRBJ2-2; D not certain. The V gene's germline CDR1 is SNHLY and CDR2 FYNNEI. Between the trimmed V and J ends, which lost 4 bases and 3 bases, there was a span of 12 bases. The CDR3 consists of 15 residues. The CDR3 DNA is TGTGCCAGCAGTGGATGGGAACTCCACACCGGGGAGCTGTTTTTT. This encodes CASSGWELHTGELFF.

At least ten counts were recorded for this clonotype. V gene TRBV19 combines with J gene TRBJ1-1; 8 bases fit TRBD1. V was clipped by 1 base and J by 7 bases; unmatched bases: 5. Germline-derived CDR1 and CDR2 are LNHDA and SQIVND (reference sequence). This CDR3 region has 14 residues. CDR3 bases: TGTGCCAGTAGTATAGGGACAGGGTTCCGTGAAGCTTTCTTT. Translated: CASSIGTGFREAFF.

The sample holds a few counts of this clonotype. A read error is possible here, since a much larger clone lies one base away. The chain has TRBV7-8 and TRBJ2-2; weak D call: TRBD2 (5 bases). Germline values: CDR1 SGHVS, CDR2 FQNEAQ. This CDR3 has 14 amino acids. The CDR3 sequence is CASSRGRTTGELCF. As DNA, the CDR3 is TGTGCCAGCAGTCGCGGCCGGACCACCGGGGAGCTGTGTTTT.

This clonotype was seen many times. The chain couples TRBV7-3 to TRBJ2-6; the D gene is possibly TRBD1 (6 bases). Looked up from germline, CDR1 is SGHTA and CDR2 is FQGTGA. The CDR3 consists of 15 residues. The germline V and J ends were trimmed by 5 bases and 0 bases, with 8 bases remaining between them. The CDR3 DNA sequence: TGTGCCAGCAGCAAACAGGGCTCTGGGGCCAACGTCCTGACTTTC. Translated: CASSKQGSGANVLTF.

This clonotype was counted between two and nine times. V usage is TRBV5-1 and J usage is TRBJ2-5, with 7 bases that match TRBD1. Germline V lookup: CDR1 SGHRS, CDR2 YFSETQ. V lost 0 bases and J lost 2; bases outside the gene matches: 7. The CDR3 totals 16 residues. This CDR3 is CASSLGKGTDQETQYF. The DNA for the CDR3 is TGCGCCAGCAGCTTGGGCAAGGGGACAGATCAAGAGACCCAGTACTTC.

This clonotype was picked up many times. The chain combines TRBV12-3 or TRBV12-4 with TRBJ1-2, with unresolved D. The V gene lost 5 bases and the J gene lost 4 bases, with 17 bases spanning the gap. The CDR3 is 15 amino acids. The DNA for the CDR3 is TGTGCCAGCAGTCTCACCTCCCGACCGGCCTATGGCTACACCTTC. It specifies CASSLTSRPAYGYTF.

This clonotype was seen ten or more times. This rearrangement joins TRBV10-3 to TRBJ1-2, with D unclear. Germline values: CDR1 ENHRY, CDR2 SYGVKD. This CDR3 is 12 amino acids long. Trimming removed 0 bases from V and 7 bases from J, with 6 bases in between. CDR3 bases: TGTGCCATCAGTGAGTCGAGGGTTGGCTACACCTTC. It is translated as CAISESRVGYTF.

The J gene is TRBJ2-7, the V gene TRBV30; D gene unclear. This CDR3 is 12 amino acids long. V lost 4 bases and J lost 6, with 13 bases in between. CDR1 and CDR2 (germline): GTSNPN, SVGIG (reference sequence). As DNA, the CDR3 is TGTGCCTGGAAGCACAGATGGTCCGAGCAGTACTTC. This translates into CAWKHRWSEQYF.

This sequence joins TRBV4-2 and TRBJ2-7; the match to TRBD2 covers 9 bases. Looked up from germline, CDR1 is LGHNA and CDR2 is YNFKEQ. The V segment lost 0 bases and the J segment 5 bases; nucleotides outside the gene matches: 5. This CDR3 is 15 amino acids long. CDR3 sequence (DNA): TGTGCCAGCAGCCAAGAATGGAGCGGGGGGAACGAGCAGTACTTC. Translated, it gives CASSQEWSGGNEQYF.

Many counts were recorded for this clonotype. The chain combines TRBV4-1 with TRBJ1-1; weak D call: TRBD1 (5 bases). V dropped 4 bases and J dropped 0 bases, with 12 bases sitting between them. The germline CDR1 and CDR2 sequences are MGHRA and YSYEKL. The CDR3 extends over 15 amino acids. For the CDR3, the DNA is TGCGCCAGCAGCCTGCGCGTGACAGTGAACACTGAAGCTTTCTTT. Residues: CASSLRVTVNTEAFF.

At least ten counts were recorded for this clonotype. The chain uses TRBV6-5 and TRBJ2-5, with TRBD1 matching 9 bases. Looked up from germline, CDR1 is MNHEY and CDR2 is SVGAGI. CDR3 length: 15 residues. The J segment lost 3 bases and the V segment lost 6 bases, leaving 8 bases of the junction unmatched. CDR3: CASSSSRDREETQYF. CDR3 coding DNA: TGTGCCAGCAGCTCCTCCAGGGACAGGGAAGAGACCCAGTACTTC.

Ten or more counts support this clonotype. The chain has TRBV9 and TRBJ2-5; D perhaps matches TRBD2 (8 bases). The CDR3 covers 15 residues. Between the trimmed V and J ends, which lost 3 bases and 9 bases, there was a span of 21 bases. In germline, CDR1 is SGDLS, CDR2 YYNGEE. The CDR3 DNA reads TGTGCCAGCAGCGCGCGTGAGGACAGGCGGGGGGCCCAGTACTTC. Protein product: CASSAREDRRGAQYF.

This clonotype has just a few counts. The chain couples TRBV5-1 to TRBJ2-7; TRBD1 might be the D (5 bases). The CDR3 has 16 residues. CDR1 and CDR2 (germline): SGHRS, YFSETQ. Trimming removed 1 base from V and 7 bases from J, with 21 bases in between. In DNA, the CDR3 is TGCGCCAGCAGCTTGAGACCCCAGGGATCCCTCGAGGAGCAGTACTTC. Its translation is CASSLRPQGSLEEQYF. The whole variable domain, remainder taken from reference TRBV5-1 and TRBJ2-7, is KAGVTQTPRYLIKTRGQQVTLSCSPISGHRSVSWYQQTPGQGLQFLFEYFSETQRNKGNFPGRFSGRQFSNSRSEMNVSTLELGDSALYLCASSLRPQGSLEEQYFGPGTRLTVT.

This clonotype was seen repeatedly, ten times or more. The V gene is TRBV6-1, the J gene TRBJ2-7; TRBD1 agrees at 8 bases. Trimming took 1 base from V and 5 from J; bases not matched to a gene: 7. This CDR3 spans 15 amino acids. The germline V gene has CDR1 MNHNS and CDR2 SASEGT. The CDR3 nucleotides are TGTGCCAGCAGTGAAGTGCCGGACAGGGTAAACGAGCAGTACTTC. Amino acids: CASSEVPDRVNEQYF.